These T cell receptor beta chains were read from a single sample in a study of T-cell memory formation after mild COVID-19. TCRdb analysed the 5' RACE reads with MiXCR anew, one entry per CDR3 protein. The sample has hundreds of thousands of distinct CDR3 sequences, roughly 15% seen once. Sequencing input: PBMCs or a T cell subset sorted from them (not recorded which). Receptors originate from a man aged 18-30 years who had mild COVID-19 (a few samples of this study predate the infection). Cell type and time point are not known. CDR3s include the opening cysteine and the closing phenylalanine or tryptophan. D genes are given only for firm matches. Clone size appears in some rows only: once, few, many, or a class for an expanded clone.

v_call	j_call	d_call	clone_size	cdr3_aa	cdr3_nt
TRBV7-9	TRBJ1-3	-	-	CASSSRFSAIYF	TGTGCCAGCAGCTCCAGGTTTTCTGCCATATATTTT
TRBV11-2	TRBJ2-1	-	few	CASSLDLFPEQFF	TGTGCCAGCAGCTTAGATCTGTTCCCTGAGCAGTTCTTC
TRBV7-9	TRBJ2-1	-	few	CASSPNLPAVYYNEQFF	TGTGCCAGCAGCCCAAACCTTCCAGCGGTTTACTACAATGAGCAGTTCTTC
TRBV6-5	TRBJ1-6	TRBD1	few	CASTLDRGNSPLHF	TGTGCCAGCACCTTGGACAGGGGGAATTCACCCCTCCACTTT
TRBV4-3	TRBJ2-3	TRBD2	-	CASSQEPAWGGGAADTQYF	TGCGCCAGCAGCCAAGAACCGGCGTGGGGCGGGGGGGCGGCAGATACGCAGTATTTT
TRBV7-2	TRBJ1-3	-	few	CASSQGPFSGNTIYF	TGTGCCAGCAGCCAGGGTCCTTTCTCTGGAAACACCATATATTTT
TRBV6-1	TRBJ2-1	-	-	CASREPWANEQFF	TGTGCCAGCAGGGAACCTTGGGCGAATGAGCAGTTCTTC
TRBV18	TRBJ1-1	-	few	CASSPPGGLRTEAFF	TGTGCCAGCTCACCACCTGGGGGGCTGCGCACTGAAGCTTTCTTT
TRBV20-1	TRBJ1-2	-	-	CSAAHQSLYGYTF	TGCAGTGCCGCACACCAAAGTCTCTATGGCTACACCTTC
TRBV7-2	TRBJ2-5	-	-	CASSRDWGSLGTQYF	TGTGCCAGCAGCCGGGACTGGGGTTCTCTCGGGACCCAGTACTTC
TRBV23-1	TRBJ1-5	TRBD1	-	CASSHSTGARQPQHF	TGCGCCAGCAGTCATAGCACAGGGGCACGGCAGCCCCAGCATTTT
TRBV7-9	TRBJ1-2	-	few	CASSPPRAGGVRYGYTF	TGTGCCAGCAGCCCGCCAAGAGCTGGAGGGGTTCGTTATGGCTACACCTTC
TRBV29-1	TRBJ1-4	TRBD1	-	CSVASGGLWTGNPTNEKLFF	TGCAGCGTTGCTTCCGGAGGTTTGTGGACAGGGAACCCAACTAATGAAAAACTGTTTTTT
TRBV12-3/TRBV12-4	TRBJ1-5	-	-	CASSLYLVGDNQPQHF	TGTGCCAGCAGTTTATATTTGGTAGGGGATAATCAGCCCCAGCATTTT
TRBV2	TRBJ2-5	-	-	CASSGLTDQETQYF	TGTGCCAGCAGTGGATTGACAGACCAAGAGACCCAGTACTTC
TRBV12-3/TRBV12-4	TRBJ2-7	-	-	CASTHRAGREQYF	TGTGCCAGCACCCATCGGGCAGGGCGAGAGCAGTACTTC
TRBV2	TRBJ2-6	-	few	CASTWDAGSGANVLTF	TGTGCCAGTACATGGGACGCCGGCTCTGGGGCCAACGTCCTGACTTTC
TRBV6-1	TRBJ1-5	-	few	CASSVRGQPQHF	TGTGCCAGCAGTGTCAGGGGTCAGCCCCAGCATTTT
TRBV12-3/TRBV12-4	TRBJ1-2	TRBD1	-	CASSGTGTVFNYGYTF	TGTGCCAGCAGTGGAACCGGGACAGTTTTTAACTATGGCTACACCTTC
TRBV4-3	TRBJ2-3	TRBD1	many	CASSQSPGGGLADTQYF	TGCGCCAGCAGCCAGTCCCCAGGGGGTGGTTTAGCAGATACGCAGTATTTT
TRBV6-6	TRBJ2-7	-	few	CASSRQETSYEQYF	TGTGCCAGCAGCAGACAGGAGACCTCCTACGAGCAGTACTTC
TRBV20-1	TRBJ2-4	-	-	CSARDPGSGKNIQYF	TGCAGTGCTAGAGATCCTGGGTCTGGTAAAAACATTCAGTACTTC
TRBV28	TRBJ1-6	TRBD1	few	CASSLPDRGRSPLHF	TGTGCCAGCAGTTTGCCCGACAGGGGGAGGTCACCCCTCCACTTT
TRBV4-3	TRBJ2-1	-	many	CASSQDSGRGDNEQFF	TGCGCCAGCAGCCAAGATTCCGGGCGTGGAGACAATGAGCAGTTCTTC
TRBV18	TRBJ2-5	-	many	CASSPPGQETQYF	TGTGCCAGCTCACCACCAGGACAAGAGACCCAGTACTTC
TRBV6-1	TRBJ2-1	TRBD2	-	CASSPTSGGAWEQFF	TGTGCCAGCAGTCCCACTAGCGGGGGGGCTTGGGAGCAGTTCTTC
TRBV9	TRBJ1-2	-	-	CASSVGAEGVYGYTF	TGTGCCAGCAGCGTAGGGGCGGAAGGCGTCTATGGCTACACCTTC
TRBV12-3/TRBV12-4	TRBJ1-1	-	few	CASSLDWDTEAFF	TGTGCCAGCAGCCTGGACTGGGACACTGAAGCTTTCTTT
TRBV4-1	TRBJ2-1	-	-	CASSQFGYNEQFF	TGCGCCAGCAGCCAATTCGGGTACAATGAGCAGTTCTTC
TRBV5-1	TRBJ1-2	-	-	CASSLALDSYGYTF	TGCGCCAGCAGCTTGGCCTTGGACAGCTATGGCTACACCTTC
TRBV13	TRBJ2-2	-	-	CASSLHGSTGELFF	TGTGCCAGCAGCTTACATGGGTCCACCGGGGAGCTGTTTTTT
TRBV4-3	TRBJ2-4	-	many	CASSQDQGLAGPVSIQYF	TGCGCCAGCAGCCAAGATCAGGGGCTCGCCGGGCCAGTGAGCATTCAGTACTTC
TRBV5-1	TRBJ1-1	TRBD1	-	CASSSRQGDTEAFF	TGCGCCAGCAGCTCACGCCAGGGGGACACTGAAGCTTTCTTT
TRBV4-3	TRBJ1-4	-	few	CASSQDVGGEKLFF	TGCGCCAGCAGCCAAGATGTGGGAGGTGAAAAACTGTTTTTT
TRBV13	TRBJ1-2	-	few	CASSLEGQYGYTF	TGTGCCAGCAGCTTAGAAGGACAGTATGGCTACACCTTC
TRBV10-2	TRBJ1-1	TRBD1	-	CASRDTGTGVPAAFF	TGCGCCAGCAGGGATACCGGGACAGGGGTACCCGCAGCTTTCTTT
TRBV5-6	TRBJ2-4	TRBD1	-	CASSSKDRRDIQYF	TGTGCCAGCAGCTCGAAGGACAGGCGAGACATTCAGTACTTC
TRBV15	TRBJ2-1	-	many	CATSRPGGRLSSYNEQFF	TGTGCCACCAGCAGACCCGGGGGACGCCTGAGCTCCTACAATGAGCAGTTCTTC
TRBV29-1	TRBJ2-3	TRBD2	-	CSVEGGRADTDTQYF	TGCAGCGTTGAAGGTGGGAGGGCCGACACAGATACGCAGTATTTT
TRBV7-8	TRBJ2-7	-	few	CASSLVQGKYEQYF	TGTGCCAGCAGCTTAGTCCAGGGGAAGTACGAGCAGTACTTC
TRBV5-4	TRBJ2-7	-	many	CASSFGRGRYEQYF	TGTGCCAGCAGCTTTGGCAGGGGGAGGTACGAGCAGTACTTC
TRBV19	TRBJ2-3	TRBD2	few	CASSPGTSGGGYTQYF	TGTGCCAGTAGTCCGGGGACTAGCGGGGGGGGATATACGCAGTATTTT
TRBV7-2	TRBJ2-3	-	-	CASSSVGADTQYF	TGTGCCAGCAGCTCAGTTGGGGCAGATACGCAGTATTTT
TRBV4-2	TRBJ2-5	TRBD2	-	CASSPRTGGKETQYF	TGTGCCAGCAGCCCACGTACGGGGGGGAAAGAGACCCAGTACTTC
TRBV5-1	TRBJ1-5	-	-	CASSLSTGGTQPQHF	TGCGCCAGCAGCTTAAGTACCGGGGGAACTCAGCCCCAGCATTTT
TRBV7-3	TRBJ2-1	-	-	CASSPQGGRQNEQFF	TGTGCCAGCAGCCCACAGGGGGGGCGTCAGAATGAGCAGTTCTTC
TRBV2	TRBJ2-7	TRBD2	-	CASSVERGSSYEQYF	TGTGCCAGCAGTGTTGAGCGGGGGAGCTCCTACGAGCAGTACTTC
TRBV12-3/TRBV12-4	TRBJ2-1	-	-	CASSLVAGGSSYNEQFF	TGTGCCAGCAGTTTAGTTGCTGGGGGTAGCTCCTACAATGAGCAGTTCTTC
TRBV15	TRBJ2-3	-	-	CATSRDGGRKQYF	TGTGCCACCAGCAGAGATGGAGGGAGGAAACAGTATTTT
TRBV6-5	TRBJ2-1	-	-	CASSYGGATHNEQFF	TGTGCCAGCAGTTACGGGGGGGCTACTCACAATGAGCAGTTCTTC
TRBV20-1	TRBJ2-5	TRBD1	few	CSEFRDRAVGETQYF	TGCAGTGAATTCCGGGACAGGGCGGTAGGAGAGACCCAGTACTTC
TRBV6-2/TRBV6-3	TRBJ2-2	-	-	CASSYSAQSATGAGELFF	TGTGCCAGCAGTTACTCGGCCCAATCAGCGACGGGGGCCGGGGAGCTGTTTTTT
TRBV4-1	TRBJ1-5	-	few	CASSQGSQPQHF	TGCGCCAGCAGCCAGGGGTCTCAGCCCCAGCATTTT
TRBV29-1	TRBJ1-2	-	-	CSVEESNGYTF	TGCAGCGTTGAAGAGAGTAATGGCTACACCTTC